This section outlines one T cell receptor beta chain sequence together with its context. Participants were aged about 18 to 89 years, lived in 24 US areas, and enrolled virtually. The germline V gene encodes CDR1 SGHRS and CDR2 YFSETQ. The CDR3 has 12 amino acids. The ends were cut back, 3 bases at V and 7 bases at J, with 8 bases in the middle. The table came from immunoSEQ multiplex PCR; TCRdb's copy has only in-frame clones and leaves some out. The data hold roughly 180,000 clones, with more than 70% observed a single time. This entry belongs to a study of blood T cell repertoires in COVID-19. This TCR came from a man aged 60-69 years who had recovered from COVID-19. The sample comprised PBMCs or T cells enriched from blood (not recorded which). This chain connects TRBV5-1 to TRBJ2-1, with D maybe TRBD2 (5 bases). CDR3 amino acids: CASSWTRNEQFF. CDR3 DNA: TGCGCCAGCAGCTGGACTCGTAATGAGCAGTTCTTC.